The 3 T cell receptor beta chains reported below all come from one sample, sequenced in a study of beta chain features in type 1 diabetes. Notes on the study in general: Shortening that was moderate but significant affected the TCRB CDR3s of Type 1 diabetes patients in all four CD4+ subsets.

Their antigens are not known. Isolated RNA was reverse transcribed in full, so expressed TCRB transcripts were sequenced. Assay: immunoSEQ multiplex PCR; the TCRdb copy retains only in-frame clones and omits some. Of 400,000 or so clones detected, 9.6% appear once; the ten largest clones hold approximately 0.55%. The sequencing input was central memory CD4+ T cells from blood. The receptors here all came from a man aged 25 to 40 with type 1 diabetes.

This clone was seen many times. This rearrangement joins TRBV7-2 to TRBJ2-3, with D perhaps TRBD1 or TRBD2 (5 bases each). The CDR3 extends over 15 amino acids. Germline CDR1 and CDR2: SGHTA and FQGNSA. Trimming shortened V by 5 bases and J by 1 base, and 13 bases separated the two germline ends. The chain's CDR3 is CASSRLVGGTDTQYF. The CDR3 bases are TGTGCCAGCAGCCGTCTGGTGGGGGGCACAGATACGCAGTATTTT.

In this sample, this clone turned up a few times. The V and J genes are TRBV21-1 and TRBJ2-7; the table calls TRBD2, which could not be checked here. TRBV21-1 is a pseudogene locus. The CDR3 contains 15 residues. CDR3 nucleotides: TGTGCCAGCAGCAAAATCGTCGCGGAGTCCTACGAGCAGTACTTC. This sequence encodes CASSKIVAESYEQYF.

The chain links TRBV28 to TRBJ2-7; D gene uncertain. Trimming left V 6 bases short and J 4 bases short, with 7 bases between. CDR3 length: 11 residues. Germline CDR1 and CDR2: MDHEN and SYDVKM. CDR3: CASRSQYEQYF. The CDR3 nucleotides read TGTGCCAGCAGATCGCAATACGAGCAGTACTTC.